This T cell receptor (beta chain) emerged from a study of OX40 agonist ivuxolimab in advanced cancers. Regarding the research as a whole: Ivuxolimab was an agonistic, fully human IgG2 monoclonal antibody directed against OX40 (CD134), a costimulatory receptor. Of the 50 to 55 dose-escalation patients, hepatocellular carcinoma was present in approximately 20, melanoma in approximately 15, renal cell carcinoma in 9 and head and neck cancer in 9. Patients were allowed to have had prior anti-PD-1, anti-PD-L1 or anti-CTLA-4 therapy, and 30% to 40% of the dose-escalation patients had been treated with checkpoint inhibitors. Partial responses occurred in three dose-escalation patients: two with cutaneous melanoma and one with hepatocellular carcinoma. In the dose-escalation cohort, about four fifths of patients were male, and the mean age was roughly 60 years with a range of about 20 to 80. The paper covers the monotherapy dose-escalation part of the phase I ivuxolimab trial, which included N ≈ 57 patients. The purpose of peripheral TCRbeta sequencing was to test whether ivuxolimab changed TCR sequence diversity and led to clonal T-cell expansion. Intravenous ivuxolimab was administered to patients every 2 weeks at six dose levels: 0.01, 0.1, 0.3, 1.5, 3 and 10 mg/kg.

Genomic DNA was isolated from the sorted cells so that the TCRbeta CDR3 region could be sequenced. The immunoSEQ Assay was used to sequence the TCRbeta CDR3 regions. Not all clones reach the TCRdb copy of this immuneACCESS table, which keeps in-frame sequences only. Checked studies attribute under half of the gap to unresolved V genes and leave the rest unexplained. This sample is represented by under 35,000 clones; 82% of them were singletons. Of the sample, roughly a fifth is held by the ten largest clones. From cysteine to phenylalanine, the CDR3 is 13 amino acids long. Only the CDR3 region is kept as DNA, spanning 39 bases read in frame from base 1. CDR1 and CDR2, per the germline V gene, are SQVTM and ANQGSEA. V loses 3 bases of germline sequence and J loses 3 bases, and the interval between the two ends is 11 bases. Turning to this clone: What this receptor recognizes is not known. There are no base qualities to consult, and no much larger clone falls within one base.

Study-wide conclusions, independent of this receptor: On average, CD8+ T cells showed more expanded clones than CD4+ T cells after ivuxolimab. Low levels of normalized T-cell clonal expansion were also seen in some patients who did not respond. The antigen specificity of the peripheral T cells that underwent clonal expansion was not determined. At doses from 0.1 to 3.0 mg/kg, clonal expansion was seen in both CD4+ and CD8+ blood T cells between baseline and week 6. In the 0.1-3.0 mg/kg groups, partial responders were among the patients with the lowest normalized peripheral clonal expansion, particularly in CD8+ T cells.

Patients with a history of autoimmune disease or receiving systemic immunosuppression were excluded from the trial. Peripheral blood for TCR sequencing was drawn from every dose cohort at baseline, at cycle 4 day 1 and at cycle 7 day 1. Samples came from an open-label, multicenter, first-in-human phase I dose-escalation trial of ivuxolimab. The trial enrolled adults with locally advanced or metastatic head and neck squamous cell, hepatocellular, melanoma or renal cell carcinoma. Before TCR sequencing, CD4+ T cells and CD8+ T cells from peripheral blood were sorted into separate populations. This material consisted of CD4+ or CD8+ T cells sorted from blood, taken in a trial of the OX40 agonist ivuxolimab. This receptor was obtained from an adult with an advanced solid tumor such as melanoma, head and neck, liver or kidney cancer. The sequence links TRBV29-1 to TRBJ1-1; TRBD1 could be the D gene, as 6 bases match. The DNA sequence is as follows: TGCAGCGTTGATTACAGGGCCGACACTGAAGCTTTCTTT. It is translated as CSVDYRADTEAFF.